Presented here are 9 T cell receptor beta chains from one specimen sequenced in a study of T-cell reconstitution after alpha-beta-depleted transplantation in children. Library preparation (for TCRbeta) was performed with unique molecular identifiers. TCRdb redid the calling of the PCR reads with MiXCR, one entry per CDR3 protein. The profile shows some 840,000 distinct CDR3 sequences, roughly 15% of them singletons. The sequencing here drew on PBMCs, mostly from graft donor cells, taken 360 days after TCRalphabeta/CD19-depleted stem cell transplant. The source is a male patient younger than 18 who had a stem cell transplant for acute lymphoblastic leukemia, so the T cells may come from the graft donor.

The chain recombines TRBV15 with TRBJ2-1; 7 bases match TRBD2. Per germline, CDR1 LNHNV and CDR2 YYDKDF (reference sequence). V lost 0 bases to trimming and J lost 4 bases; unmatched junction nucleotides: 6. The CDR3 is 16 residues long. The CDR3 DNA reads TGTGCCACCAGCAGAGATCGGGCTAGCGGTTACAATGAGCAGTTCTTC. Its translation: CATSRDRASGYNEQFF. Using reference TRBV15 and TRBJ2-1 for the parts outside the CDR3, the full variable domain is DAMVIQNPRYQVTQFGKPVTLSCSQTLNHNVMYWYQQKSSQAPKLLFHYYDKDFNNEADTPDNFQSRRPNTSFCFLDIRSPGLGDTAMYLCATSRDRASGYNEQFFGPGTRLTVL.

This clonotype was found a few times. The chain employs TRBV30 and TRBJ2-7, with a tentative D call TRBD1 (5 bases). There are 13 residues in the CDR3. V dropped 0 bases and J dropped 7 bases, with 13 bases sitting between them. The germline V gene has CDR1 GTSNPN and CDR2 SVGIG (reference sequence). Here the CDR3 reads CAWSVGQGLEQYF. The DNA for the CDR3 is TGTGCCTGGAGTGTGGGGCAGGGCCTTGAGCAGTACTTC.

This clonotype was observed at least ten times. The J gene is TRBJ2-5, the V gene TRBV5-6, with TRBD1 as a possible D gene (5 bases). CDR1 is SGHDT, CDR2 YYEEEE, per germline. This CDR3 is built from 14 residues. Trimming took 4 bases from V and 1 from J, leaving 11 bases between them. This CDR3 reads CASSRLDSQETQYF. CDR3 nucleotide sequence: TGTGCCAGCAGCCGTCTTGACAGCCAAGAGACCCAGTACTTC.

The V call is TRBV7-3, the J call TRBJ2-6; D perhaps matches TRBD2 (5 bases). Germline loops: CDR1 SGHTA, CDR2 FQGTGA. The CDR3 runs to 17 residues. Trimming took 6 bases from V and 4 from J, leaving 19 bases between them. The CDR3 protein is CASSSPGSVGGANVLTF. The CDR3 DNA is TGTGCCAGCAGTTCACCGGGGTCGGTCGGGGGGGCCAACGTCCTGACTTTC. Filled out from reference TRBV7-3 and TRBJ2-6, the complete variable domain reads GAGVSQTPSNKVTEKGKYVELRCDPISGHTALYWYRQSLGQGPEFLIYFQGTGAADDSGLPNDRFFAVRPEGSVSTLKIQRTERGDSAVYLCASSSPGSVGGANVLTFGAGSRLTVL.

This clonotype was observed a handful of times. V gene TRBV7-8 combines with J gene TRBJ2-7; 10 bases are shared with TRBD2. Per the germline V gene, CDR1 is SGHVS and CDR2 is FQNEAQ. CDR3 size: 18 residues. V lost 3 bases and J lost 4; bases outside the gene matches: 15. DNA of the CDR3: TGTGCCAGCAGCTTTAGGCCCTTACCTAGCGGGAGTATTTACGAGCAGTACTTC. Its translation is CASSFRPLPSGSIYEQYF.

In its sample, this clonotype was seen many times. DNA of the CDR3: TGTGCCACCAGCACCGGGACAGGGAGTTCCAATGAGCAGTTCTTC. This codes for CATSTGTGSSNEQFF. The chain joins TRBV15 to TRBJ2-1; 9 bases line up with TRBD1. This CDR3 is built from 15 residues. The ends lost 4 bases at V and 6 bases at J; junction bases unmatched: 7. Germline CDR1 LNHNV, CDR2 YYDKDF (reference sequence).

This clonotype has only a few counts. CDR3 protein: CSARTHLGLAGGPHEQFF. CDR3 nucleotides: TGCAGTGCTAGAACCCATCTGGGACTAGCGGGAGGGCCGCATGAGCAGTTCTTC. The chain has TRBV20-1 and TRBJ2-1; 16 nucleotides agree with TRBD2. The CDR3 spans 18 residues. Trimming took 2 bases from V and 8 from J; bases not matched to a gene: 12. Looked up from germline, CDR1 is DFQATT and CDR2 is SNEGSKA (reference sequence).

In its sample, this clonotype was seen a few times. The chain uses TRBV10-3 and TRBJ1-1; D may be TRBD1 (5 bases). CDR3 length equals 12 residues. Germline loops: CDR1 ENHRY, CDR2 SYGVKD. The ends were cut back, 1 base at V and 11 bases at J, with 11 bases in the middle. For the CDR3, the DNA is TGTGCCATCAGTGAGTACCAGGGCCGGGCTTTCTTT. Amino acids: CAISEYQGRAFF.

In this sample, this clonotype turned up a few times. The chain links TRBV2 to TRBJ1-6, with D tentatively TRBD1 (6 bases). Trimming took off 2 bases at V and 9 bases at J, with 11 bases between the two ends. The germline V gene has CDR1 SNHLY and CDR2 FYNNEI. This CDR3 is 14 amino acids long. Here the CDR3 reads CASSESGAGSPLHF. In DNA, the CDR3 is TGTGCCAGCAGTGAATCAGGGGCGGGTTCACCCCTCCACTTT. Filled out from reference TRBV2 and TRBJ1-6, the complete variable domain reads EPEVTQTPSHQVTQMGQEVILRCVPISNHLYFYWYRQILGQKVEFLVSFYNNEISEKSEIFDDQFSVERPDGSNFTLKIRSTKLEDSAMYFCASSESGAGSPLHFGNGTRLTVT.